The source of this TCR beta chain is a study of cytomegalovirus exposure and HLA in healthy donors. Whole-study findings and limits: With further analysis later on, most CMV-associated TCR beta chains appeared HLA-restricted. Reports showed the classifier diagnosing cytomegalovirus status with high specificity and sensitivity.

Concerning this clone itself: Antigen: not known.

The CDR3 runs to 14 residues. V lost 0 bases, J lost 0 bases, and 7 bases lay in between. CDR1 is SGHNT, CDR2 YYREEE, per germline (reference sequence). Researchers ran the PCR with 60 Vbeta and 13 Jbeta primers. Using immunoSEQ multiplex PCR, the repertoire was profiled, and TCRdb retains in-frame clones only, with some absent. Among some 120,000 clones listed, around 10% were seen once. The genes are TRBV5-4 and TRBJ2-7; D remains ambiguous. This receptor was obtained from a man aged 25-40 years in good health and CMV-seronegative. The sample consisted of PBMCs. CDR3 in DNA: TGTGCCAGCAGCTTGGAAGCAAACTCCTACGAGCAGTACTTC. Amino acid sequence: CASSLEANSYEQYF. The variable domain in full, with the rest retrieved from reference TRBV5-4 and TRBJ2-7, is ETGVTQSPTHLIKTRGQQVTLRCSSQSGHNTVSWYQQALGQGPQFIFQYYREEENGRGNFPPRFSGLQFPNYSSELNVNALELDDSALYLCASSLEANSYEQYFGPGTRLTVT.